The 5 T cell receptor beta chains listed next were all sequenced from one sample in a study of CD8+CD57+ T cells in acquired aplastic anemia. The TCR beta profiling, which covered VDJ combination and CDR3 sequence, was carried out using genomic DNA as the template. TCRdb called the reads again in MiXCR, with one record for every CDR3 protein. Of 40,000 to 50,000 distinct CDR3 sequences in the sample, around 70% were seen once. Sequencing was carried out using sorted CD4+, CD8+, or CD8+CD57+ T cells (not recorded which) from PBMCs. The receptors shown here come from a human donor in good health, serving as a control.

This sequence joins TRBV7-9 and TRBJ2-7; 7 nucleotides match TRBD1. V was clipped by 6 bases and J by 3 bases; unmatched bases: 8. Germline V gene lookup returns CDR1 SEHNR and CDR2 FQNEAQ (reference sequence). The CDR3 consists of 14 residues. The chain's CDR3 is CASRSRDSSYEQYF. CDR3 nucleotides: TGTGCCAGCAGATCCCGGGACAGCAGCTACGAGCAGTACTTC.

With respect to this clonotype: A junction end diverges from the germline sequence, so it may reflect a read error. This chain joins TRBV25-1 and TRBJ1-6; no reliable D call. This CDR3 region has 14 residues. CDR1 MGHDK and CDR2 SYGVNS come from the germline V gene. Here the CDR3 reads CASRTGEYNPPLHF. CDR3 DNA sequence: TGTGCCAGCAGAACCGGGGAATATAATCCACCCCTCCACTTT.

J is TRBJ2-1 and V is TRBV10-1; D gene unclear. V was trimmed by 0 bases and J by 7 bases, leaving 10 bases between them. The germline V gene encodes CDR1 WNHNN and CDR2 SYGVQD (reference sequence). The CDR3 covers 14 residues. The CDR3 region is CASSESWQRNEQFF. The DNA of the CDR3 is TGCGCCAGCAGTGAGTCGTGGCAACGGAATGAGCAGTTCTTC.

The V call is TRBV25-1, the J call TRBJ1-5, with D uncertain. V was clipped by 6 bases and J by 7 bases, with 19 bases between them. Germline V gene lookup returns CDR1 MGHDK and CDR2 SYGVNS. The CDR3 extends over 15 amino acids. The DNA for the CDR3 is TGTGCCAGCAGCCTCCGTTTGCCGTCGAGGCAGCCCCAGCATTTT. This sequence encodes CASSLRLPSRQPQHF.

The CDR3 sequence is CASSLQFSGNTIYF. The CDR3 DNA reads as TGTGCCAGCAGCCTACAGTTCTCTGGAAACACCATATATTTT. The chain uses TRBV14 and TRBJ1-3, with D uncertain. The CDR3 spans 14 residues. V lost 4 bases, J lost 0 bases, and 7 bases lay in between. Looked up from germline, CDR1 is SGHDN and CDR2 is FVKESK. The full variable domain, completed using reference TRBV14 and TRBJ1-3, is EAGVTQFPSHSVIEKGQTVTLRCDPISGHDNLYWYRRVMGKEIKFLLHFVKESKQDESGMPNNRFLAERTGGTYSTLKVQPAELEDSGVYFCASSLQFSGNTIYFGEGSWLTVV.